This T cell receptor beta chain was captured in a study of cytomegalovirus exposure and HLA in healthy donors. PCR used 60 Vbeta primers and 13 Jbeta primers. TCRdb's table, derived via immunoSEQ multiplex PCR, lists solely in-frame clones and lacks some. The sample lists some 160,000 clones, 80% to 85% occurring once. Remarks on this clone: Antigen: not known.

The germline V gene encodes CDR1 SEHNR and CDR2 FQNEAQ (reference sequence). The CDR3 loop spans 18 amino acids. V lost 4 bases, J lost 6 bases, and 14 bases stayed unmatched. The study's findings and limits: Data from an earlier analysis indicated that most TCR beta V segments were productive either about 90% or about 30% of the time. Cytomegalovirus status, reportedly, was diagnosed with high specificity and sensitivity by the classifier.

V gene TRBV7-9 combines with J gene TRBJ2-1; 11 bases are shared with TRBD2. This receptor was identified in a man aged 18 to 30 in good health and CMV-seronegative. Material for sequencing was PBMCs. CDR3 nucleotides: TGTGCCAGCAGCTCACAAAACGGAAGACTAGCGGGGTTCAATGAGCAGTTCTTC. As protein: CASSSQNGRLAGFNEQFF.